The next 24 T cell receptor beta chains were all read from a single sample in a study of T cell responses to AZD1222 COVID-19 vaccine. Assay: immunoSEQ multiplex PCR; the TCRdb copy retains only in-frame clones and omits some. The data hold about 180,000 clones, with around 88% observed a single time. The sample was peripheral blood, taken on day 0 of AZD1222 vaccination. The receptors were sampled from an adult in good health.

This clone was detected only once. V gene TRBV6-5 combines with J gene TRBJ1-2, with D possibly TRBD1 on 6 matching bases. Trimming removed 6 bases at V and 7 bases at J, with 15 bases between. CDR1 is MNHEY, CDR2 SVGAGI, per germline. This CDR3 is built from 13 residues. The CDR3 nucleotides read TGTGCCAGCAGACCCGGGACAACCGTTGGCTACACCTTC. It is translated as CASRPGTTVGYTF.

CDR3 in DNA: TGTGCCAGTAGTATTTGGGGGGACTCCTACAATGAGCAGTTCTTC. This gives the protein CASSIWGDSYNEQFF. The V and J genes are TRBV19 and TRBJ2-1, with D possibly being TRBD2 (6 bases). CDR1 LNHDA and CDR2 SQIVND come from the germline V gene (reference sequence). Trimming cost V 3 bases and J 0 bases, with 9 bases left between them. This CDR3 is 15 amino acids long.

The rearrangement joins TRBV4-3 to TRBJ2-7; D is undetermined. CDR1 and CDR2 from the germline V gene are LGHNA and YSLEER. V was clipped by 0 bases and J by 0 bases, with 9 bases between them. The CDR3 has 15 residues. In DNA, the CDR3 is TGCGCCAGCAGCCAAGATGTGGGCAGCTCCTACGAGCAGTACTTC. It codes for CASSQDVGSSYEQYF.

The rearrangement joins TRBV7-8 to TRBJ2-1; the D is unclear. Deletions cut 8 bases from V and 0 bases from J, with 11 bases between. This CDR3 has 14 amino acids. Looked up from germline, CDR1 is SGHVS and CDR2 is FQNEAQ. CDR3 residues: CASLAGSSYNEQFF. CDR3 coding DNA: TGTGCCAGCTTGGCAGGAAGCTCCTACAATGAGCAGTTCTTC.

This clone showed up just once. The chain couples TRBV7-9 to TRBJ1-2; no clear D. CDR1 SEHNR and CDR2 FQNEAQ come from the germline V gene (reference sequence). The CDR3 contains 10 residues. V lost 7 bases to trimming and J lost 13 bases, with 13 bases between them. The CDR3 DNA sequence: TGTGCCAGCACCGTCTATGAAGTCACCTTC. It translates to CASTVYEVTF.

This clone has only one observation. This chain links TRBV10-2 with TRBJ1-5; the D is unclear. Trimming shortened V by 6 bases and J by 5 bases, and 14 bases separated the two germline ends. Germline CDR1 reads WSHSY; CDR2 reads SAAADI. The CDR3 extends over 14 amino acids. CDR3 protein: CASSPGRVDQPQHF. The CDR3 DNA sequence: TGCGCCAGCAGCCCTGGACGGGTCGATCAGCCCCAGCATTTT.

The rearrangement links TRBV28 to TRBJ2-2; D is unclear. The CDR3 consists of 15 residues. In germline, CDR1 is MDHEN, CDR2 SYDVKM. V lost 5 bases and J 3 bases, leaving 13 bases between the germline ends. As DNA, the CDR3 is TGTGCCAGCAGTCCCCCGCAGAGATACACCGGGGAGCTGTTTTTT. This sequence encodes CASSPPQRYTGELFF.

The V gene is TRBV7-3, the J gene TRBJ1-1; 7 bases are shared with TRBD1. J was trimmed by 4 bases and V by 1 base; bases with no gene match: 15. The CDR3 runs to 18 residues. Germline CDR1 SGHTA, CDR2 FQGTGA. The chain's CDR3 is CASSLKPGGGPSSTEAFF. In DNA, the CDR3 is TGTGCCAGCAGCTTAAAACCAGGGGGTGGCCCGAGTAGCACTGAAGCTTTCTTT.

This chain joins TRBV19 and TRBJ1-2; perhaps TRBD1 as D (5 bases). There are 16 residues in the CDR3. V was pared by 4 bases and J by 3 bases, with 18 bases between. Germline assignment: CDR1 LNHDA and CDR2 SQIVND (reference sequence). CDR3 protein: CASSKQGAVPHYGYTF. The CDR3 DNA follows: TGTGCCAGTAGTAAGCAGGGTGCAGTCCCACACTATGGCTACACCTTC. Full variable domain (outside the CDR3, taken from reference TRBV19 and TRBJ1-2): DGGITQSPKYLFRKEGQNVTLSCEQNLNHDAMYWYRQDPGQGLRLIYYSQIVNDFQKGDIAEGYSVSREKKESFPLTVTSAQKNPTAFYLCASSKQGAVPHYGYTFGSGTRLTVV.

In this sample, this clone turned up once. The chain combines TRBV28 with TRBJ2-1, with D perhaps matching TRBD1 (5 bases). V was trimmed by 5 bases and J by 2 bases, leaving 7 bases between them. Looked up from germline, CDR1 is MDHEN and CDR2 is SYDVKM. The CDR3 sequence is 13 residues long. CDR3 residues: CASSLQAYNEQFF. The CDR3, as DNA: TGTGCCAGCAGTCTACAGGCCTACAATGAGCAGTTCTTC.

The genes are TRBV5-5 and TRBJ2-7; no definite D call. Germline V gene lookup returns CDR1 SGHKS and CDR2 YYEKEE (reference sequence). V lost 4 bases, J lost 5 bases, and 7 bases lay in between. This CDR3 comprises 11 residues. CDR3 loop: CASSESDEQYF. The CDR3 DNA is TGTGCCAGCAGCGAAAGCGACGAGCAGTACTTC.

V gene TRBV20-1 combines with J gene TRBJ1-2; D is undetermined. Germline loops: CDR1 DFQATT, CDR2 SNEGSKA (reference sequence). The ends were cut back, 1 base at V and 8 bases at J, with 8 bases in the middle. The CDR3 extends over 11 amino acids. The CDR3 DNA is TGCAGTGCTAGAGTTGTGGACGGCTACACCTTC. Translation: CSARVVDGYTF.

The chain links TRBV5-1 to TRBJ2-3, with TRBD2 matching 7 bases. V shed 0 bases and J 2 bases; nucleotides not matched to a gene: 6. The CDR3 spans 16 residues. Germline CDR1 is SGHRS and CDR2 is YFSETQ. DNA of the CDR3: TGCGCCAGCAGCTTGGCACCTAGCGGAAACACAGATACGCAGTATTTT. Its translation is CASSLAPSGNTDTQYF.

This clone has a single count. V usage is TRBV19 and J usage is TRBJ1-1; no reliable D call. The CDR3 is 12 amino acids. Germline V lookup: CDR1 LNHDA, CDR2 SQIVND (reference sequence). Trimming stripped 5 bases from V and 3 bases from J, with 7 bases between. CDR3 DNA sequence: TGTGCCAGTAGTGTTGGGGACACTGAAGCTTTCTTT. Translation: CASSVGDTEAFF.

This chain joins TRBV9 and TRBJ1-2, with a tentative D call TRBD1 (6 bases). The V gene lost 4 bases and the J gene lost 7 bases, with 17 bases spanning the gap. CDR3 length: 14 residues. Germline V CDR1 and CDR2: SGDLS, YYNGEE. The CDR3 DNA sequence: TGTGCCAGCAGCCCCGAGATGGGGGGCGGTGGCTACACCTTC. This codes for CASSPEMGGGGYTF.

The chain links TRBV5-1 to TRBJ1-6; 9 bases are shared with TRBD1. CDR1 and CDR2 from the germline V gene are SGHRS and YFSETQ. This CDR3 is built from 15 residues. V shed 3 bases and J 10 bases; nucleotides not matched to a gene: 8. The DNA for the CDR3 is TGCGCCAGCAGCTCCTGGGACAGGGAGAACTCACCCCTCCACTTT. This codes for CASSSWDRENSPLHF.

V and J are TRBV29-1 and TRBJ2-5, with 9 bases identical to TRBD2. CDR3 length: 14 amino acids. J gave up 3 bases and V 3 bases, and 5 bases lay outside the gene matches. Germline loops: CDR1 SQVTM, CDR2 ANQGSEA. The chain's CDR3 is CSVEGLAGKETQYF. CDR3 in DNA: TGCAGCGTTGAGGGGCTAGCGGGGAAAGAGACCCAGTACTTC.

V is TRBV6-5 and J is TRBJ1-2; D possibly corresponds to TRBD1 (6 bases). The germline CDR1 and CDR2 sequences are MNHEY and SVGAGI. The CDR3 spans 14 residues. V was cut by 6 bases and J by 0 bases, with 11 bases left in between. For the CDR3, the DNA is TGTGCCAGCAGCAGGGGATCGGCTAACTATGGCTACACCTTC. Protein sequence: CASSRGSANYGYTF.

The V gene is TRBV7-9, the J gene TRBJ1-3; D call uncertain. The CDR3 is 14 amino acids. Germline V gene lookup returns CDR1 SEHNR and CDR2 FQNEAQ (reference sequence). Deletions cut 4 bases from V and 6 bases from J, with 13 bases between. The CDR3 reads CASSWAPTENTIYF. CDR3 bases: TGTGCCAGCAGCTGGGCCCCAACGGAAAACACCATATATTTT. The entire variable domain, with the rest obtained from reference TRBV7-9 and TRBJ1-3, is as follows: DTGVSQNPRHKITKRGQNVTFRCDPISEHNRLYWYRQTLGQGPEFLTYFQNEAQLEKSRLLSDRFSAERPKGSFSTLEIQRTEQGDSAMYLCASSWAPTENTIYFGEGSWLTVV.

The rearrangement joins TRBV5-5 to TRBJ1-6; D possibly corresponds to TRBD1 (5 bases). The V gene's germline CDR1 is SGHKS and CDR2 YYEKEE (reference sequence). The CDR3 consists of 15 residues. Trimming pared 4 bases from V and 7 bases from J, leaving 15 bases between. CDR3 nucleotide sequence: TGTGCCAGCAGCCCTGAAGGGGAATCCAATTCACCCCTCCACTTT. It specifies CASSPEGESNSPLHF. The full variable domain, rest sourced from reference TRBV5-5 and TRBJ1-6, is DAGVTQSPTHLIKTRGQQVTLRCSPISGHKSVSWYQQVLGQGPQFIFQYYEKEERGRGNFPDRFSARQFPNYSSELNVNALLLGDSALYLCASSPEGESNSPLHFGNGTRLTVT.

The gene calls are TRBV11-3 and TRBJ2-7; TRBD1 or TRBD2 may be the D gene (6 bases each). The germline gives CDR1 SGHNT, CDR2 YENEEA. The CDR3 runs to 16 residues. V was cut by 7 bases and J by 0 bases, with 19 bases left in between. CDR3 loop: CASIEKGGLVSYEQYF. Written as DNA, the CDR3 is TGTGCCAGCATCGAAAAAGGGGGACTTGTCTCCTACGAGCAGTACTTC.

The chain recombines TRBV10-1 with TRBJ1-4; 7 positions agree with TRBD1. Trimming at V came to 5 bases and at J to 8 bases, leaving 8 bases not matched to a gene. This CDR3 is 14 amino acids long. The germline V gene encodes CDR1 WNHNN and CDR2 SYGVQD (reference sequence). This chain's CDR3 is CASSPSTGAEKLFF. Written as DNA, the CDR3 is TGCGCCAGCAGTCCTTCTACAGGGGCGGAAAAACTGTTTTTT.

This sequence joins TRBV28 and TRBJ2-3; tentative D call: TRBD1 (5 bases). Germline loops: CDR1 MDHEN, CDR2 SYDVKM. V gave up 5 bases and J gave up 2 bases, with 8 bases separating them. There are 13 residues in the CDR3. The CDR3 nucleotides read TGTGCCAGCAGTCAGGACATCACAGATACGCAGTATTTT. Translation: CASSQDITDTQYF.

The J gene is TRBJ1-3, the V gene TRBV30, with D possibly TRBD1 on 6 matching bases. Trimming took 5 bases from V and 10 from J, leaving 21 bases between them. From germline, CDR1 is GTSNPN and CDR2 SVGIG (reference sequence). The CDR3 is 14 residues long. The CDR3 protein is CAWATGSGMVTIYF. The CDR3 DNA is TGTGCCTGGGCCACAGGGTCCGGTATGGTTACCATATATTTT. Full variable domain (rest looked up from reference TRBV30 and TRBJ1-3): SQTIHQWPATLVQPVGSPLSLECTVEGTSNPNLYWYRQAAGRGLQLLFYSVGIGQISSEVPQNLSASRPQDRQFILSSKKLLLSDSGFYLCAWATGSGMVTIYFGEGSWLTVV.